The 20 T cell receptor beta chains reported below all come from one sample, sequenced in a study of T-cell memory formation after mild COVID-19. TCRdb fed the 5' RACE reads into MiXCR, producing one record per CDR3 protein. The sample includes about 470,000 distinct CDR3 sequences, 15% to 20% of them seen just once. Sequencing was done on a sample of PBMCs or a T cell subset sorted from them (not recorded which). The receptors derive from an adult woman who had mild COVID-19 (a few samples of this study predate the infection). Cell type and time point are not known.

The chain couples TRBV14 to TRBJ1-2; D call uncertain. Germline CDR1 and CDR2: SGHDN and FVKESK. CDR3 length equals 13 residues. The germline V and J ends were trimmed by 4 bases and 3 bases, with 9 bases remaining between them. CDR3 in amino acids: CASSPQPDYGYTF. DNA of the CDR3: TGTGCCAGCAGCCCTCAGCCGGACTATGGCTACACCTTC.

This clonotype was seen only a few times. The chain joins TRBV5-1 to TRBJ2-2; D is perhaps TRBD1 (6 bases). From germline, CDR1 is SGHRS and CDR2 YFSETQ. Between the trimmed V and J ends, which lost 4 bases and 0 bases, there was a span of 16 bases. CDR3 size: 17 residues. As DNA, the CDR3 is TGCGCCAGCAGCCCCATGTTGGGGGCTACGAACACCGGGGAGCTGTTTTTT. Its protein product is CASSPMLGATNTGELFF.

This clonotype was seen a single time. The chain has TRBV11-2 and TRBJ2-5; D may correspond to TRBD1 or TRBD2 (5 bases each). The V end lost 6 bases, the J end lost 8 bases, and 25 bases lay between the germline ends. Germline V CDR1 and CDR2: SGHAT, FQNNGV. This CDR3 region has 16 residues. CDR3 residues: CASRPVASRGFITQYF. The CDR3 DNA reads TGTGCCAGCAGACCAGTTGCTAGTCGGGGCTTTATAACCCAGTACTTC.

The chain carries TRBV24-1 and TRBJ1-1, with D unresolved. V was cut by 1 base and J by 4 bases, with 6 bases left in between. From germline, CDR1 is KGHDR and CDR2 SFDVKD. There are 13 residues in the CDR3. The CDR3 nucleotides read TGTGCCACCAGTGATTTCCATGGCACTGAAGCTTTCTTT. It codes for CATSDFHGTEAFF.

J is TRBJ2-7 and V is TRBV6-1; a possible D gene is TRBD1 (6 bases). The V end lost 9 bases, the J end lost 3 bases, and 21 bases lay between the germline ends. This CDR3 has 15 residues. Per the germline V gene, CDR1 is MNHNS and CDR2 is SASEGT. The DNA for the CDR3 is TGTGCCAGTAGGACAGCCTTAACTTCGGACTACGAGCAGTACTTC. Protein: CASRTALTSDYEQYF.

This clonotype was seen a few times. The V call is TRBV10-3, the J call TRBJ2-3, with 9 bases that match TRBD1. Germline values: CDR1 ENHRY, CDR2 SYGVKD. Unmatched junction bases numbered 5, after V lost 0 bases and J lost 1 base. CDR3 size: 17 residues. CDR3: CAISESGTGIRTDTQYF. In nucleotides, the CDR3 is TGTGCCATCAGTGAGTCTGGGACAGGGATACGCACAGATACGCAGTATTTT.

V is TRBV6-1 and J is TRBJ1-6, with 10 positions matching TRBD1. Germline lookup yields CDR1 MNHNS and CDR2 SASEGT. The CDR3 extends over 17 amino acids. The J segment lost 2 bases and the V segment lost 5 bases, leaving 6 bases of the junction unmatched. CDR3 nucleotide sequence: TGTGCCAGCAGTAAACTCGGGACAGGGGCCTATAATTCACCCCTCCACTTT. This codes for CASSKLGTGAYNSPLHF.

J is TRBJ2-2 and V is TRBV5-1, with TRBD1 identical over 12 bases. From germline, CDR1 is SGHRS and CDR2 YFSETQ. The CDR3 is 16 residues long. The V and J ends lost 5 bases and 6 bases, in that order; junction bases with no gene match: 8. CDR3 sequence (DNA): TGCGCCAGCAGATTCGAGGGGACAGGGGGCTCCGGGGAGCTGTTTTTT. It yields the protein CASRFEGTGGSGELFF.

This clonotype was counted a few times. J is TRBJ2-3 and V is TRBV18, with D possibly matching TRBD1 (6 bases). Germline V gives CDR1 KGHSH, CDR2 LQKENI. This CDR3 is built from 14 residues. V was cut by 0 bases and J by 3 bases, with 7 bases left in between. The chain's CDR3 is CASSPPTGTDTQYF. CDR3 in DNA: TGTGCCAGCTCACCACCTACAGGGACAGATACGCAGTATTTT.

The V gene is TRBV12-3 or TRBV12-4, the J gene TRBJ2-2; 8 nucleotides agree with TRBD2. The CDR3 loop spans 15 amino acids. The V and J ends lost 9 bases and 0 bases, in that order; junction bases with no gene match: 6. CDR3 DNA sequence: TGTGCCAGTCCGCCGGGACTAGCGAACACCGGGGAGCTGTTTTTT. Protein: CASPPGLANTGELFF.

Comments on this clonotype: The junction departs from germline at one end; a sequencing error may be responsible. The gene calls are TRBV4-1 and TRBJ1-1; TRBD1 matches 8 bases. CDR1 is MGHRA and CDR2 is YSYEKL in the germline V gene. The CDR3 runs 16 residues. The DNA of the CDR3 is TGCGCCAGCAGCCTCGGGACAGGAGGGATGAACCCTGAAGCTTTCTTT. Protein product: CASSLGTGGMNPEAFF.

This clonotype was detected only once. This chain uses TRBV24-1 with TRBJ1-1; 9 positions agree with TRBD1. V was clipped by 6 bases and J by 6 bases; unmatched bases: 10. This CDR3 comprises 15 residues. Germline CDR1 KGHDR, CDR2 SFDVKD. The CDR3 spells CATSPTGTGNSEAFF. CDR3 in DNA: TGTGCCACCAGTCCAACCGGGACAGGGAATTCTGAAGCTTTCTTT.

This clonotype has more than one count but fewer than ten. The V and J genes are TRBV7-9 and TRBJ2-1; 8 bases match TRBD2. The CDR3 is 15 residues long. The V segment lost 5 bases and the J segment 9 bases; nucleotides outside the gene matches: 12. Per the germline V gene, CDR1 is SEHNR and CDR2 is FQNEAQ (reference sequence). DNA of the CDR3: TGTGCCAGCAGCCTGAGGCGACTAGCGTTTAGTGAGCAGTTCTTC. This gives the protein CASSLRRLAFSEQFF. The full variable domain, with the rest looked up from reference TRBV7-9 and TRBJ2-1, is DTGVSQNPRHKITKRGQNVTFRCDPISEHNRLYWYRQTLGQGPEFLTYFQNEAQLEKSRLLSDRFSAERPKGSFSTLEIQRTEQGDSAMYLCASSLRRLAFSEQFFGPGTRLTVL.

The chain carries TRBV28 and TRBJ1-2; maybe TRBD1 (5 bases). Germline-derived CDR1 and CDR2 are MDHEN and SYDVKM. The V end lost 6 bases, the J end lost 7 bases, and 12 bases lay between the germline ends. The CDR3 totals 12 residues. The CDR3 spells CASSPRGGGYTF. The CDR3 DNA is TGTGCCAGCAGCCCCCGGGGGGGTGGCTACACCTTC.

The rearrangement uses TRBV9 and TRBJ2-6; D gene unclear. The CDR3 has 15 residues. Germline-derived CDR1 and CDR2 are SGDLS and YYNGEE. V lost 3 bases and J lost 0, with 7 bases in between. The CDR3 loop reads CASSDGSSGANVLTF. CDR3 coding DNA: TGTGCCAGCAGCGACGGAAGCTCTGGGGCCAACGTCCTGACTTTC.

This clonotype has only a few counts. V usage is TRBV10-3 and J usage is TRBJ2-1, with 11 bases identical to TRBD2. Trimming cost V 4 bases and J 7 bases; bases outside gene matches: 3. The germline V gene encodes CDR1 ENHRY and CDR2 SYGVKD. CDR3 size: 14 residues. The chain's CDR3 is CAISASGGSNEQFF. As DNA, the CDR3 is TGTGCCATCAGTGCTAGCGGGGGGAGTAATGAGCAGTTCTTC.

The CDR3 nucleotides read TGCAGTGCCAACCTAGCGGGAGGTGTGAACAATGAGCAGTTCTTC. This encodes CSANLAGGVNNEQFF. The chain recombines TRBV20-1 with TRBJ2-1; TRBD2 agrees at 11 bases. Germline loops: CDR1 DFQATT, CDR2 SNEGSKA (reference sequence). This CDR3 is 15 amino acids long. The V gene end was trimmed by 6 bases and the J gene end by 5 bases; junction bases not matched to a gene: 9.

J is TRBJ2-1 and V is TRBV6-2 or TRBV6-3; 10 bases align to TRBD2. The length of the CDR3 is 20 residues. The germline V gene encodes CDR1 MNHEY and CDR2 SVGEGT. The ends lost 6 bases at V and 0 bases at J; junction bases unmatched: 17. The CDR3 reads CASRRPPGLATHSSYNEQFF. CDR3 DNA sequence: TGTGCCAGCAGACGACCACCGGGACTAGCGACACATAGCTCCTACAATGAGCAGTTCTTC.

This clonotype has just a few counts. The chain recombines TRBV5-1 with TRBJ1-2; 7 bases are shared with TRBD1. The V gene end was trimmed by 1 base and the J gene end by 8 bases; junction bases not matched to a gene: 17. CDR3 length: 17 amino acids. Looked up from germline, CDR1 is SGHRS and CDR2 is YFSETQ. CDR3 nucleotide sequence: TGCGCCAGCAGCTTGTACCCGGCCGGACAGGAAGTTGGAGGCTACACCTTC. This codes for CASSLYPAGQEVGGYTF.

V usage is TRBV7-2 and J usage is TRBJ2-7, with 7 bases matching TRBD1. Germline loops: CDR1 SGHTA, CDR2 FQGNSA. The CDR3 length is 15 residues. The ends lost 7 bases at V and 1 base at J; junction bases unmatched: 10. As DNA, the CDR3 is TGTGCCAGCATCTCTTGGGACAGTCCTTCCTACGAGCAGTACTTC. Translation gives CASISWDSPSYEQYF.